The 26 T cell receptor beta chains below come from one sample, sequenced in a study of identical twins (dated by TCRdb to 2016 to 2017). The library was obtained by 5' RACE. The sequencing machine was an Illumina HiSeq 2000. Using fastp trimming at Q25 and MiXCR clonotype assembly, TCRdb reanalyzed the public sequencing data and kept in-frame beta chains. Every distinct CDR3 protein forms one entry, paired with its most common genes and DNA. A total of about 660,000 distinct CDR3 sequences appear in this sample, less than 10% of them only once. Around 0.98% of the sample comes from the top ten. These records were also assigned to another study, of yellow fever vaccine responses in identical twins.

The sequenced sample was PBMCs. All receptors derive from a young woman in good health.

The sample holds a few counts of this clonotype. J is TRBJ2-7 and V is TRBV7-2; D call uncertain. Germline V CDR1 and CDR2: SGHTA, FQGNSA. V was pared by 6 bases and J by 4 bases, with 7 bases between. This CDR3 spans 11 amino acids. Here the CDR3 DNA reads TGTGCCAGCAGGGACGATTACGAGCAGTACTTC. Translating gives CASRDDYEQYF.

The V gene is TRBV13, the J gene TRBJ2-1; the D is unclear. This CDR3 contains 15 residues. Deletions cut 5 bases from V and 0 bases from J, with 11 bases between. The germline V gene has CDR1 PRHDT and CDR2 FYEKMQ (reference sequence). CDR3: CASSPPYGSYNEQFF. The CDR3 DNA reads as TGTGCCAGCAGCCCCCCCTATGGCTCCTACAATGAGCAGTTCTTC.

This clonotype was found many times. CDR3 in amino acids: CSAHKGAGELFF. In DNA form, the CDR3 reads TGCAGTGCCCATAAGGGCGCCGGGGAGCTGTTTTTT. The chain uses TRBV20-1 and TRBJ2-2; D is unclear. CDR1 and CDR2 from the germline V gene are DFQATT and SNEGSKA (reference sequence). This CDR3 spans 12 amino acids. V was cut by 6 bases and J by 6 bases, with 11 bases left in between.

In this sample, this clonotype turned up a few times. CDR3 sequence (DNA): TGTGCCAGCAGCTTAGTAGACCGGGACCAAGAGACCCAGTACTTC. Translated, it gives CASSLVDRDQETQYF. The chain is built from TRBV7-9 and TRBJ2-5; no reliable D call. The CDR3 covers 15 residues. Germline-derived CDR1 and CDR2 are SEHNR and FQNEAQ (reference sequence). The V gene lost 1 base and the J gene lost 0 bases, with 9 bases spanning the gap.

This clonotype was detected ten times or more. J is TRBJ2-7 and V is TRBV28; 9 bases align to TRBD1. Looked up from germline, CDR1 is MDHEN and CDR2 is SYDVKM. The CDR3 contains 15 residues. The J segment lost 1 base and the V segment lost 2 bases, leaving 3 bases of the junction unmatched. The CDR3 spells CASSLPGTGSYEQYF. CDR3 bases: TGTGCCAGCAGTTTACCCGGGACAGGGTCCTACGAGCAGTACTTC.

The rearrangement uses TRBV30 and TRBJ2-7; tentatively, D is TRBD1 (5 bases). V was trimmed by 3 bases and J by 3 bases, leaving 12 bases between them. Germline V lookup: CDR1 GTSNPN, CDR2 SVGIG (reference sequence). CDR3 length equals 13 residues. CDR3 region: CAWRTTAGYEQYF. CDR3 sequence (DNA): TGTGCCTGGAGGACGACAGCTGGCTACGAGCAGTACTTC.

This clonotype was detected a few times. V usage is TRBV12-3 or TRBV12-4 and J usage is TRBJ2-1; 7 bases map to TRBD2. With 0 bases clipped from V and 6 bases from J, the junction kept 17 bases outside the gene matches. The CDR3 is 19 amino acids. The CDR3, as DNA: TGTGCCAGCAGTTTAGCGCTAATCACTAGCGCATCTAGCGGCAATGAGCAGTTCTTC. This translates into CASSLALITSASSGNEQFF.

As regards this clonotype: Being one base from a much bigger clone, this may be a read error. This chain joins TRBV4-1 and TRBJ2-5, with 8 bases aligning to TRBD1. This CDR3 comprises 14 residues. Per the germline V gene, CDR1 is MGHRA and CDR2 is YSYEKL. CDR3 bases: TGCGCCTGCAGCCAAGACAGGGGCCAAGAGACCCAGTACTTC. Translated, it gives CACSQDRGQETQYF.

The chain has TRBV12-3 or TRBV12-4 and TRBJ2-1; 7 positions match TRBD2. The CDR3 covers 15 residues. Trimming took 7 bases from V and 4 from J; bases not matched to a gene: 10. The CDR3 DNA follows: TGTGCCAGCATTGACAAGGCGGGAGCGTACAATGAGCAGTTCTTC. Translation gives CASIDKAGAYNEQFF.

This clonotype occurred a few times. This chain links TRBV10-3 with TRBJ2-1, with 11 bases matching TRBD2. Germline V gives CDR1 ENHRY, CDR2 SYGVKD. With V trimmed by 10 bases and J by 5 bases, 7 bases remained unmatched. The CDR3 spans 14 residues. CDR3 protein: CATRGTSGNNEQFF. DNA for the CDR3: TGTGCCACCCGCGGGACTAGCGGTAACAATGAGCAGTTCTTC.

The table lists this clonotype with many counts. The rearrangement joins TRBV4-1 to TRBJ2-5, with TRBD2 matching 7 bases. The ends lost 0 bases at V and 2 bases at J; junction bases unmatched: 0. The CDR3 is 14 residues long. Germline V gene sequence: CDR1 MGHRA, CDR2 YSYEKL. The CDR3 sequence: CASSQEGLQETQYF. In DNA form, the CDR3 reads TGCGCCAGCAGCCAAGAGGGACTACAAGAGACCCAGTACTTC.

In its sample, this clonotype was seen a few times. For the CDR3, the DNA is TGTGCCAGCTTATCCAGCACAGATACGCAGTATTTT. Its protein product is CASLSSTDTQYF. This chain uses TRBV3-1 with TRBJ2-3; D is ambiguous. V dropped 8 bases and J dropped 0 bases, with 6 bases sitting between them. CDR1 LGHDT and CDR2 YNNKEL come from the germline V gene (reference sequence). This CDR3 comprises 12 residues.

The rearrangement links TRBV20-1 to TRBJ2-7, with 9 bases identical to TRBD1. CDR3 length equals 12 residues. V lost 5 bases, J lost 4 bases, and 3 bases stayed unmatched. The V gene's germline CDR1 is DFQATT and CDR2 SNEGSKA (reference sequence). This CDR3 reads CSAPGQGYEQYF. The CDR3 bases are TGCAGTGCTCCTGGACAGGGGTACGAGCAGTACTTC.

This clonotype appeared many times. The rearrangement joins TRBV2 to TRBJ1-5; D call uncertain. Trimming cost V 5 bases and J 2 bases, with 13 bases left between them. The length of the CDR3 is 15 residues. Germline V gene sequence: CDR1 SNHLY, CDR2 FYNNEI. In nucleotides, the CDR3 is TGTGCCAGCAGTCTCGGGTCCGGGGGCAATCAGCCCCAGCATTTT. Translation: CASSLGSGGNQPQHF.

This clonotype was seen at least ten times. V gene TRBV4-2 combines with J gene TRBJ2-1; a possible D gene is TRBD1 (7 bases). V was pared by 0 bases and J by 1 base, with 13 bases between. In germline, CDR1 is LGHNA, CDR2 YNFKEQ. The CDR3 length is 17 residues. The CDR3, as DNA: TGTGCCAGCAGCCAAGATCCACAGGGGAGGTCCTACAATGAGCAGTTCTTC. Residues: CASSQDPQGRSYNEQFF.

This chain joins TRBV6-4 and TRBJ2-3; weak D call: TRBD2 (6 bases). Trimming took 2 bases from V and 1 from J, leaving 10 bases between them. Germline V CDR1 and CDR2: MRHNA, SNTAGT. The CDR3 length is 15 residues. The CDR3: CASSDQGGGTDTQYF. CDR3 DNA: TGTGCCAGCAGTGACCAAGGAGGGGGCACAGATACGCAGTATTTT.

This clonotype appeared a few times. The chain joins TRBV20-1 to TRBJ1-5; tentatively, D is TRBD1 (5 bases). V was clipped by 0 bases and J by 6 bases, with 12 bases between them. The V gene's germline CDR1 is DFQATT and CDR2 SNEGSKA (reference sequence). The CDR3 runs 14 residues. CDR3 sequence reads: CSARDYQGGQPQHF. CDR3 nucleotide sequence: TGCAGTGCTAGAGATTATCAGGGTGGTCAGCCCCAGCATTTT.

This clonotype was seen many times. The chain recombines TRBV12-3 or TRBV12-4 with TRBJ1-5; D gene ambiguous. V lost 1 base and J lost 6, with 4 bases in between. CDR3 size: 12 residues. The CDR3 loop is CASSLDFQPQHF. CDR3 coding DNA: TGTGCCAGCAGTTTAGATTTTCAGCCCCAGCATTTT.

This clonotype was observed many times. The chain combines TRBV4-1 with TRBJ2-1, with TRBD2 as a possible D gene (6 bases). V lost 0 bases and J lost 9, with 18 bases in between. The CDR3 spans 16 residues. Germline values: CDR1 MGHRA, CDR2 YSYEKL. The chain's CDR3 is CASSQEWRAARSEQFF. The CDR3 coding sequence is TGCGCCAGCAGCCAAGAATGGAGGGCAGCTCGTAGTGAGCAGTTCTTC.

At least ten counts were recorded for this clonotype. The chain carries TRBV4-2 and TRBJ1-1, with D tentatively TRBD1 (5 bases). This CDR3 has 15 residues. V was cut by 0 bases and J by 7 bases, with 15 bases left in between. Germline CDR1 and CDR2: LGHNA and YNFKEQ. The CDR3 protein is CASSQDGDRAFEAFF. The CDR3 DNA follows: TGTGCCAGCAGCCAAGATGGGGACCGAGCATTTGAAGCTTTCTTT.

In this sample, this clonotype turned up many times. This chain connects TRBV7-9 to TRBJ2-3, with 10 bases that match TRBD1. The CDR3 sequence is 16 residues long. Germline CDR1 is SEHNR and CDR2 is FQNEAQ (reference sequence). Losses at the gene ends were 2 bases for V and 2 bases for J; bases not matched to a gene: 4. CDR3 in amino acids: CASSLLGQGDTDTQYF. In nucleotides, the CDR3 is TGTGCCAGCAGCTTACTCGGACAGGGGGACACAGATACGCAGTATTTT.

The chain links TRBV5-1 to TRBJ2-7; 9 bases fit TRBD1. CDR1 SGHRS and CDR2 YFSETQ come from the germline V gene. V was clipped by 6 bases and J by 3 bases; unmatched bases: 10. This CDR3 has 15 residues. In nucleotides, the CDR3 is TGCGCCAGCACCCCCGGAGGACAGGGGAACTACGAGCAGTACTTC. This translates into CASTPGGQGNYEQYF. Supplemented by reference TRBV5-1 and TRBJ2-7, the full variable domain reads KAGVTQTPRYLIKTRGQQVTLSCSPISGHRSVSWYQQTPGQGLQFLFEYFSETQRNKGNFPGRFSGRQFSNSRSEMNVSTLELGDSALYLCASTPGGQGNYEQYFGPGTRLTVT.

The sample holds a few counts of this clonotype. The rearrangement uses TRBV7-2 and TRBJ1-5; possible D gene TRBD1, 6 bases. The length of the CDR3 is 14 residues. Germline-derived CDR1 and CDR2 are SGHTA and FQGNSA. The V end lost 3 bases, the J end lost 4 bases, and 10 bases lay between the germline ends. The CDR3 spells CASSFSQGNQPQHF. Written as DNA, the CDR3 is TGTGCCAGCAGCTTTTCTCAGGGGAATCAGCCCCAGCATTTT.

This clonotype appeared many times. CDR3 DNA: TGTGCCAGCAGTTTACTCCTGTTGGGGACAGGCGTACAAGAGACCCAGTACTTC. It encodes CASSLLLLGTGVQETQYF. This chain joins TRBV12-3 or TRBV12-4 and TRBJ2-5, with 8 bases fitting TRBD1. The CDR3 is made up of 18 amino acids. The ends lost 2 bases at V and 2 bases at J; junction bases unmatched: 13.

This clonotype was observed a few times. The chain recombines TRBV29-1 with TRBJ1-1, with a weak D call TRBD1 (5 bases). The CDR3 has 14 residues. CDR1 is SQVTM, CDR2 ANQGSEA, per germline. Trimming took off 1 base at V and 4 bases at J, with 13 bases between the two ends. The CDR3 protein is CSVEVGGVSTEAFF. The DNA of the CDR3 is TGCAGCGTTGAAGTGGGGGGGGTTAGCACTGAAGCTTTCTTT.

The chain is built from TRBV5-1 and TRBJ2-3, with D tentatively TRBD2 (5 bases). Trimming removed 7 bases at V and 2 bases at J, with 14 bases between. The germline V gene has CDR1 SGHRS and CDR2 YFSETQ. The CDR3 extends over 14 amino acids. The CDR3 reads CASYPGEPTDTQYF. The CDR3 coding sequence is TGCGCCAGCTACCCCGGGGAACCCACAGATACGCAGTATTTT.